This T cell receptor (beta chain) is drawn from a study of CD8 T cells in ankylosing spondylitis. Overall study results and limits: Made up of about eight highly homologous variants, a TCR beta motif appeared characteristic of ankylosing spondylitis blood.

The CDR3 is 14 amino acids. Germline V gene sequence: CDR1 DFQATT, CDR2 SNEGSKA (reference sequence). V lost 3 bases and J lost 1; bases outside the gene matches: 5. This clonotype was counted many times. Its antigen remains unidentified. Quantitative barcoded 5'-RACE was used to prepare TCR beta libraries. One entry per CDR3 protein, called by TCRdb with MiXCR from the 5' RACE reads. The sample yields some 450,000 distinct CDR3 sequences, roughly 17% seen once. V usage is TRBV20-1 and J usage is TRBJ2-7, with 8 bases that match TRBD2. Sequencing was done on a sample of blood, either unsorted or a sorted T cell fraction (not recorded which). This clonotype originated in a male donor with ankylosing spondylitis. The CDR3 reads CSASIPSGSYEQYF. For the CDR3, the DNA is TGCAGTGCTAGTATCCCTAGCGGGTCCTACGAGCAGTACTTC.